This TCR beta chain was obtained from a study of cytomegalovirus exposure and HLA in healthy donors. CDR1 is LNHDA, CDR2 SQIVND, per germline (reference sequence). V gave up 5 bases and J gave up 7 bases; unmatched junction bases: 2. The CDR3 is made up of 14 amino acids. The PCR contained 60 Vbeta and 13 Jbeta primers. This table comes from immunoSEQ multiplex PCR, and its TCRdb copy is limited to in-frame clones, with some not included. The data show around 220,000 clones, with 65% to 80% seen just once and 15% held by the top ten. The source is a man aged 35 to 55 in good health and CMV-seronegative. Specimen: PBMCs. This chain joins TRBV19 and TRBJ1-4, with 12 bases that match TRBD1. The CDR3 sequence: CASSGGQGAEKLFF. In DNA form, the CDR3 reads TGTGCCAGTAGTGGGGGACAGGGGGCTGAAAAACTGTTTTTT.